These 16 T cell receptor beta chains share one sample of origin, sequenced in a study of blood T cell repertoires in COVID-19. The table came from immunoSEQ multiplex PCR; TCRdb's copy has only in-frame clones and leaves some out. The sample holds 200,000 to 250,000 clones, roughly 94% seen once. The sequenced material came from peripheral blood. The receptor source for this set is a young man with acute or convalescent COVID-19.

The genes are TRBV7-3 and TRBJ2-7, with 8 positions matching TRBD2. The germline V gene has CDR1 SGHTA and CDR2 FQGTGA. The CDR3 has 15 amino acids. V lost 1 base and J lost 2; bases outside the gene matches: 4. This chain's CDR3 is CASSLISGGPYEQYF. The CDR3 region has the DNA TGTGCCAGCAGCTTAATTTCGGGAGGGCCCTACGAGCAGTACTTC. The complete variable domain, with remaining parts taken from reference TRBV7-3 and TRBJ2-7, reads GAGVSQTPSNKVTEKGKYVELRCDPISGHTALYWYRQSLGQGPEFLIYFQGTGAADDSGLPNDRFFAVRPEGSVSTLKIQRTERGDSAVYLCASSLISGGPYEQYFGPGTRLTVT.

The rearrangement links TRBV20-1 to TRBJ1-4, with TRBD1 as a possible D gene (6 bases). The CDR3 spans 11 residues. V was pared by 2 bases and J by 8 bases, with 6 bases between. From germline, CDR1 is DFQATT and CDR2 SNEGSKA (reference sequence). CDR3 bases: TGCAGTGCTAGACAGGGGGAAAAACTGTTTTTT. Protein product: CSARQGEKLFF.

The chain recombines TRBV7-3 with TRBJ1-1, with 10 bases identical to TRBD1. The germline gives CDR1 SGHTA, CDR2 FQGTGA. Germline trimming cut 5 bases from V and 7 bases from J; bases unmatched to any gene: 7. This CDR3 contains 14 residues. The CDR3 sequence: CASSRTGGLNEAFF. The CDR3 nucleotides are TGTGCCAGCAGCCGGACAGGGGGACTAAATGAAGCTTTCTTT.

The rearrangement uses TRBV2 and TRBJ2-2; TRBD1 matches 9 bases. V was pared by 7 bases and J by 15 bases, with 12 bases of the junction left unmatched. The CDR3 contains 13 residues. Germline V gives CDR1 SNHLY, CDR2 FYNNEI. The DNA for the CDR3 is TGTGCCAGCACGGGGACAGGGAAAACCCGGGTGTTTTTT. This sequence encodes CASTGTGKTRVFF.

The J gene is TRBJ2-6, the V gene TRBV5-4; 10 nucleotides line up with TRBD1. The CDR3 totals 18 residues. With V trimmed by 2 bases and J by 2 bases, 7 bases remained unmatched. CDR1 and CDR2 (germline): SGHNT, YYREEE (reference sequence). The chain's CDR3 is CASSFRPTGGPGANVLTF. In DNA, the CDR3 is TGTGCCAGCAGCTTTCGCCCGACAGGGGGCCCTGGGGCCAACGTCCTGACTTTC.

This chain uses TRBV6-6 with TRBJ1-2; 8 positions agree with TRBD1. This CDR3 is built from 14 residues. After removal of 3 bases from V and 7 bases from J, the junction contained 7 bases not matched to a gene. Germline V gives CDR1 MNHNY, CDR2 SVGAGI (reference sequence). The CDR3 protein is CASSYTDRVGGYTF. The DNA of the CDR3 is TGTGCCAGCAGTTATACGGACAGGGTCGGTGGCTACACCTTC.

The gene calls are TRBV6-5 and TRBJ2-1, with TRBD1 matching over 8 bases. Trimming cost V 6 bases and J 6 bases; bases outside gene matches: 10. CDR1 and CDR2 (germline): MNHEY, SVGAGI. CDR3 size: 15 residues. The CDR3 protein is CASSGLRTGSNEQFF. The CDR3 DNA reads TGTGCCAGCAGCGGCCTGAGGACAGGGTCCAATGAGCAGTTCTTC.

This sequence joins TRBV28 and TRBJ2-7, with 8 bases lining up with TRBD1. J gave up 6 bases and V 2 bases, and 6 bases lay outside the gene matches. CDR1 is MDHEN and CDR2 is SYDVKM in the germline V gene. The CDR3 length is 14 residues. The CDR3 DNA sequence: TGTGCCAGCAGTTTAGCAGGGGGCGAGGGCGAGCAGTACTTC. This codes for CASSLAGGEGEQYF.

This clone was found once. This chain connects TRBV5-5 to TRBJ1-4; TRBD1 is a possible D gene (6 bases). V lost 3 bases and J 5 bases, leaving 11 bases between the germline ends. The germline V gene encodes CDR1 SGHKS and CDR2 YYEKEE (reference sequence). The length of the CDR3 is 14 residues. CDR3 sequence reads: CASSWTEKNEKLFF. In DNA, the CDR3 is TGTGCCAGCAGCTGGACAGAGAAAAATGAAAAACTGTTTTTT.

The gene calls are TRBV7-9 and TRBJ1-5, with D possibly matching TRBD1 (6 bases). Trimming took off 1 base at V and 7 bases at J, with 17 bases between the two ends. The CDR3 spans 16 residues. The V gene's germline CDR1 is SEHNR and CDR2 FQNEAQ (reference sequence). CDR3 protein: CASSLGGQGIHQPQHF. CDR3 sequence (DNA): TGTGCCAGCAGCTTAGGGGGGCAGGGTATACACCAGCCCCAGCATTTT.

This clone was recorded a few times. This rearrangement joins TRBV19 to TRBJ2-3; D is unresolved. This CDR3 contains 11 residues. Trimming took off 6 bases at V and 6 bases at J, with 7 bases between the two ends. Germline loops: CDR1 LNHDA, CDR2 SQIVND (reference sequence). This CDR3 reads CASRVSDTQYF. As DNA, the CDR3 is TGTGCCAGTAGGGTCAGTGATACGCAGTATTTT.

The chain combines TRBV5-1 with TRBJ1-2; 8 bases map to TRBD1. The CDR3 loop spans 14 amino acids. The germline gives CDR1 SGHRS, CDR2 YFSETQ. Trimming removed 2 bases from V and 8 bases from J; junction bases left unmatched: 8. In DNA, the CDR3 is TGCGCCAGCAGCTTAGCTCTTGACAGGGGAGGCTACACCTTC. As protein: CASSLALDRGGYTF.

V is TRBV6-6 and J is TRBJ2-3; D may be TRBD1 (5 bases). Per germline, CDR1 MNHNY and CDR2 SVGAGI (reference sequence). V shed 4 bases and J shed 3 bases, with 14 bases lying between them. The CDR3 extends over 15 amino acids. The CDR3 sequence is CASSSQGAETDTQYF. The CDR3 DNA follows: TGTGCCAGCAGTTCCCAGGGTGCGGAGACAGATACGCAGTATTTT.

The rearrangement uses TRBV27 and TRBJ2-1; 7 bases are a match to TRBD1. Germline lookup yields CDR1 MNHEY and CDR2 SMNVEV (reference sequence). V shed 2 bases, J shed 2 bases, and the junction held 0 bases outside the gene matches. CDR3 length equals 14 residues. CDR3 sequence (DNA): TGTGCCAGCAGTTTACAGGGGGCCTACAATGAGCAGTTCTTC. Translating it yields CASSLQGAYNEQFF.

V usage is TRBV10-2 and J usage is TRBJ1-1, with 8 bases that match TRBD1. Germline V gives CDR1 WSHSY, CDR2 SAAADI. J lost 4 bases, V lost 5 bases, and 6 bases had no gene match. This CDR3 spans 14 amino acids. In DNA form, the CDR3 reads TGCGCCAGCAGTCCAGGGGGCGCCGGCACTGAAGCTTTCTTT. This sequence encodes CASSPGGAGTEAFF.

This clone has just one count. The V and J genes are TRBV29-1 and TRBJ2-3; 8 bases match TRBD1. In germline, CDR1 is SQVTM, CDR2 ANQGSEA. This CDR3 has 13 residues. J was trimmed by 9 bases and V by 6 bases; bases with no gene match: 11. CDR3 sequence reads: CSVQTGAAGTQYF. The CDR3 DNA reads as TGCAGCGTACAGACAGGGGCGGCGGGCACGCAGTATTTT.